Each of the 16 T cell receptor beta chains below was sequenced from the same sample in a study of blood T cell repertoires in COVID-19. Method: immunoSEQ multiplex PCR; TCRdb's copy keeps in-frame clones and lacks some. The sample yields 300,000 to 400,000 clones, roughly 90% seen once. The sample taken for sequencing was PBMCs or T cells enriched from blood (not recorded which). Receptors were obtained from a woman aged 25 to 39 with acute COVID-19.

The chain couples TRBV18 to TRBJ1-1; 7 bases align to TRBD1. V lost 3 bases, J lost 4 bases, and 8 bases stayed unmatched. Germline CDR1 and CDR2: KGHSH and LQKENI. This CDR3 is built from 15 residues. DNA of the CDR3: TGTGCCAGCTCACCCCCAGGACAGGTCCGCACTGAAGCTTTCTTT. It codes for CASSPPGQVRTEAFF.

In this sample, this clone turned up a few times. In DNA, the CDR3 is TGTGCCAGCAGTGAAACCTACGGCTCCTACGAGCAGTACTTC. The encoded protein is CASSETYGSYEQYF. V gene TRBV6-1 combines with J gene TRBJ2-7; no clear D gene. CDR3 size: 14 residues. From germline, CDR1 is MNHNS and CDR2 SASEGT. The ends were cut back, 2 bases at V and 0 bases at J, with 8 bases in the middle.

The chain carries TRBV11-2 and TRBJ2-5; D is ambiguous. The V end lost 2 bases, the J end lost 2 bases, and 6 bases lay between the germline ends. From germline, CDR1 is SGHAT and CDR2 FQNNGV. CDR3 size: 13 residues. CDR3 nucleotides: TGTGCCAGCAGCTTACTACTTCAAGAGACCCAGTACTTC. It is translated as CASSLLLQETQYF.

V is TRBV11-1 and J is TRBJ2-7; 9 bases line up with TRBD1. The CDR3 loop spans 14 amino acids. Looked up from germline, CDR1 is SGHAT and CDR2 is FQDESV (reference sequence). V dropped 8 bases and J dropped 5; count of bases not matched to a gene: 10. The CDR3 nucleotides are TGTGCCAGCGACAAGGGACAGGGTGCCCACGAGCAGTACTTC. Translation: CASDKGQGAHEQYF.

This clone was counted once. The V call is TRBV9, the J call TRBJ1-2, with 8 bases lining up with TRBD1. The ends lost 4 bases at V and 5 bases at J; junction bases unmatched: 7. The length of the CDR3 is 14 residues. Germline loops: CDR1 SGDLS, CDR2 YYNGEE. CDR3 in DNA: TGTGCCAGCAGCCCCGGACAGGGAATTTATGGCTACACCTTC. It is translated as CASSPGQGIYGYTF.

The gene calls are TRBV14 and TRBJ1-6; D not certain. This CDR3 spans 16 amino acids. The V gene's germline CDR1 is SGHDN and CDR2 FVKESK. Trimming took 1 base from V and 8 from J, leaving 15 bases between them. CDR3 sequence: CASSQVSGNRDSPLHF. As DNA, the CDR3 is TGTGCCAGCAGCCAAGTATCGGGGAATCGGGATTCACCCCTCCACTTT. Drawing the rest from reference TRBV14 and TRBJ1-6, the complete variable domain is EAGVTQFPSHSVIEKGQTVTLRCDPISGHDNLYWYRRVMGKEIKFLLHFVKESKQDESGMPNNRFLAERTGGTYSTLKVQPAELEDSGVYFCASSQVSGNRDSPLHFGNGTRLTVT.

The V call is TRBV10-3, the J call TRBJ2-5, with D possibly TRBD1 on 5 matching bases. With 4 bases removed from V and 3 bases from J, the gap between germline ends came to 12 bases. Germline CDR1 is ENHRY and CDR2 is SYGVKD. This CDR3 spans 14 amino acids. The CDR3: CAISGDRSKETQYF. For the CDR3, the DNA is TGTGCCATCAGTGGCGACAGAAGTAAAGAGACCCAGTACTTC.

DNA for the CDR3: TGCAGCGTTTCCCCGGAGGGACAGACTGAAGCTTTCTTT. Protein: CSVSPEGQTEAFF. The chain uses TRBV29-1 and TRBJ1-1; 7 bases align to TRBD1. Unmatched junction bases numbered 8, after V lost 5 bases and J lost 5 bases. This CDR3 is built from 13 residues. Germline loops: CDR1 SQVTM, CDR2 ANQGSEA.

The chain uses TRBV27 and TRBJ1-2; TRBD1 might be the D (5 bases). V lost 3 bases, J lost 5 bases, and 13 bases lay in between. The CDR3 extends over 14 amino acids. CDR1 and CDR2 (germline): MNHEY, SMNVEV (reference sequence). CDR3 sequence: CASSLGRGRYGYTF. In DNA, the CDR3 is TGTGCCAGCAGTTTGGGGCGGGGCAGGTATGGCTACACCTTC.

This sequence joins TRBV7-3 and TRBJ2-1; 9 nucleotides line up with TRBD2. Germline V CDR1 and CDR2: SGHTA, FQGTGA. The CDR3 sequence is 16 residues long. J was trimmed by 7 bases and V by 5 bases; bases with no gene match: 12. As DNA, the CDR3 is TGTGCCAGCAGCCCGGATAGCGGGGGCCCCTGGAATGAGCAGTTCTTC. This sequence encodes CASSPDSGGPWNEQFF.

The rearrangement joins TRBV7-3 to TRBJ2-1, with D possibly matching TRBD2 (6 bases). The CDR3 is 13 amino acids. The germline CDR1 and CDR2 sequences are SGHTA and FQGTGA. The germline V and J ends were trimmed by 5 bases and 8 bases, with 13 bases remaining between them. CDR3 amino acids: CASSPGTGDEQFF. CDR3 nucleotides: TGTGCCAGCAGCCCTGGGACGGGGGATGAGCAGTTCTTC.

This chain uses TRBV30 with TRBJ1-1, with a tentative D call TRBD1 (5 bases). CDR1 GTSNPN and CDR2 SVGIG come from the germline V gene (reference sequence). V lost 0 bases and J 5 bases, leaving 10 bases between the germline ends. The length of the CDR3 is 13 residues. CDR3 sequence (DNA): TGTGCCTGGAGTGTTGGGCAGGGAACTGAAGCTTTCTTT. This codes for CAWSVGQGTEAFF. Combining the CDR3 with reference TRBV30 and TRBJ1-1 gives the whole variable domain SQTIHQWPATLVQPVGSPLSLECTVEGTSNPNLYWYRQAAGRGLQLLFYSVGIGQISSEVPQNLSASRPQDRQFILSSKKLLLSDSGFYLCAWSVGQGTEAFFGQGTRLTVV.

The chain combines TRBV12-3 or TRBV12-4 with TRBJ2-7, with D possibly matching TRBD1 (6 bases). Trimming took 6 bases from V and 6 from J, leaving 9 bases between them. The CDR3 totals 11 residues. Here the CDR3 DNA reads TGTGCCAGCAGAGTAGGGGGCGAGCAGTACTTC. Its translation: CASRVGGEQYF.

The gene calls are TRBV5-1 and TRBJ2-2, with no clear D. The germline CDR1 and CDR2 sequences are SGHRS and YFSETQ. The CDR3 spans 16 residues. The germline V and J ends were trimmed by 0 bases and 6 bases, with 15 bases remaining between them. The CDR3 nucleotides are TGCGCCAGCAGCTTGGCGATTGCCGTAAGCTCCGGGGAGCTGTTTTTT. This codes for CASSLAIAVSSGELFF.

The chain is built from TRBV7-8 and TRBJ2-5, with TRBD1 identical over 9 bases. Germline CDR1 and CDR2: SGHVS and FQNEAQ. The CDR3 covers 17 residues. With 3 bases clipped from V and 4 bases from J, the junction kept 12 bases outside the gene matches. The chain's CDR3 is CASSLGRGTGKAETQYF. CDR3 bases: TGTGCCAGCAGCTTGGGCCGCGGGACAGGGAAGGCAGAGACCCAGTACTTC.

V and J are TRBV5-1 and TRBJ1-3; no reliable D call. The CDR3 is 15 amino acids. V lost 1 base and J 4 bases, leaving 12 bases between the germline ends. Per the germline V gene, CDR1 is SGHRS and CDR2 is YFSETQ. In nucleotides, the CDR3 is TGCGCCAGCAGCTTGCCAGACCCGGGGGGAAACACCATATATTTT. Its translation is CASSLPDPGGNTIYF.